This T cell receptor beta chain appears in the sequencing data of a study of shared clonotypes between healthy human individuals (dated by TCRdb to 2020 to 2022). At the level of the whole study: The cohort included a few men and two women between 18 and 49 years of age. Different laboratories and diverse techniques were used to prepare libraries and sequence TCR repertoires, to increase sequencing depth and limit assay-specific biases. The study deeply sequenced blood TCR repertoires of about five healthy adults to estimate repertoire size and the extent of clonotype sharing between individuals. Each donor's leukapheresis produced roughly between roughly 0.85 and 9.5 billion PBMCs. For each donor, CD4 naive and CD4 memory were each run on three plates, CD8 naive on two plates, and CD8 memory on one plate. The paper as a whole reports these results and caveats: Because the study included only a small number of donors, the genetic and exposure-history diversity represented was limited. Sampling was restricted to blood, and TCR repertoires in tissue are likely to differ from TCR repertoires in blood. Sharing across several donors was observed for approximately 5% of naive CD4, around 3.5% of naive CD8, over 2% of memory CD4, and around 0.44% of memory CD8 clonotypes. Higher generation probabilities were observed for clonotypes shared by all four sorted-subset donors than for non-shared clonotypes. Larger estimated clonotype richness was generally found for naive subsets than for memory subsets. Based on pairwise subsampling, the degree of clonotype sharing among donors was expected to be affected by sequencing depth. Even with the large sequencing depth, rarefaction of the sorted-subset datasets indicated that sequencing was incomplete.

The CDR3 numbers 13 residues from cysteine through phenylalanine. Of all the DNA, just the CDR3 is kept, 39 bases in frame from base 1. Trimming leaves V shorter by 5 bases and J shorter by 13 bases, with the junction holding 9 bases beyond the gene matches. CDR1 and CDR2 are read off the germline V gene as SNHLY and FYNNEI. The donors were healthy, HIV-negative adults with no recently reported acute infections or vaccinations. Only Caucasian adults living in Nashville, Tennessee, USA were represented among the donors. CD4+ T cells were enriched by magnetic negative selection, after which naive cells were positively selected on CD45RA and the negative fraction was taken as the memory subset. Blood was obtained by leukapheresis, after which PBMCs were separated by Ficoll-Histopaque density gradient centrifugation and cryopreserved in liquid nitrogen vapor phase. Analytical flow cytometry was used to check the purity and quantity of every magnetically sorted T cell population. From each sorted fraction, genomic DNA was isolated and quantified by UV absorbance on a Nanodrop 2000c.

Comment on this clone: Which antigen it targets is not known. The input lacks base qualities; no much larger clone sits a single base away.

TCR CDR3 regions were amplified from genomic DNA by multiplex PCR using the deep immunoSEQ assay. Extracted genomic DNA from each cell subset was spread evenly across all wells of several immunoSEQ 96-well plates, with each plate serving as a replicate. For sorted subsets, around 200 ng genomic DNA, equal to 25,000 to 35,000 T cell genomes, was loaded into each replicate PCR. The purified libraries were quantified using a Qubit 3.0 fluorometer, sized with a Bioanalyzer 2100, and then quantified again using the KAPA Library Quantification kit. Every immunoSEQ 96-well plate was sequenced on a dedicated single-read 150-cycle Illumina NextSeq 550 flow cell. The study's own analysis went as follows. The immunoSEQ output contained only junctional sequences without quality scores, so filtering could not match that applied to full-length reads. To assign V/J genes and CDR3, sequences were annotated using PyIR, a Python wrapper for IgBLAST v1.9, with IMGT germline references. Any read was removed if the V/J assignment was weak (E-value above 1e-6), the CDR3 was missing, or the read contained stop codons, out-of-frame junctions, or ambiguous translated residues. V3J clonotypes were defined as sequences sharing an identical inferred V gene, J gene, and CDR3 amino acid sequence. Percentage overlap between repertoires was calculated by dividing the number of shared unique clonotypes by the size of the smaller repertoire. Richness of each repertoire was evaluated using RTK rarefaction, the Chao1 estimator, and Recon v2.1 estimates of unobserved clonotypes. Generation probabilities were computed with OLGA for all TCRbeta clonotypes obtained by the gDNA method from four donors. TCRdb carries this immuneACCESS record with in-frame sequences only. Its versions omit some clonotypes, under half of them owing to an unresolved V gene in the studies checked, with the rest unexplained. The V and J calls and clone size were taken over from that table, and D and trimming were inferred from the DNA. The sample table lists 1,500,000 or so clones, 98% of them with a count of one. The ten biggest clones cover 0.3% to 0.45% of the sample.

The chain is assembled from TRBV2 and TRBJ1-2, with 11 bases matching TRBD1. Sequencing was carried out using naive CD4+ T cells sorted from blood. Reading the label with the study, this specimen's cell subset or site is: CD45RA+ positively selected. The clonotype was recovered from a man between 25 and 39 years old in good health. Here the CDR3 is given as CASSTGTGGICTF. In nucleotides, the sequence is TGTGCCAGCAGTACCGGGACAGGGGGTATCTGCACCTTC.